This TCR beta chain appears in the sequencing data of a study of technical replicates of blood from a handful of donors. The CDR3 extends over 13 amino acids. Germline V gives CDR1 MGHRA, CDR2 YSYEKL. The V segment lost 3 bases and the J segment 7 bases; nucleotides outside the gene matches: 3. Only in-frame clones appear in the TCRdb table, and some are missing; sequencing was by immunoSEQ multiplex PCR. In the table there are approximately 88,000 clones, around 94% of which are singletons. This chain links TRBV4-1 with TRBJ2-1; 7 nucleotides agree with TRBD2. This receptor was taken from a human donor in good health. The sample taken for sequencing was T cells isolated from PBMCs. The CDR3, as DNA: TGCGCCAGCAGCCATGGCGGGAGTAATGAGCAGTTCTTC. This encodes CASSHGGSNEQFF.